Presented here are 14 T cell receptor beta chains from one specimen sequenced in a study of T cell responses to AZD1222 COVID-19 vaccine. TCRdb keeps only in-frame clones here, not all; method: immunoSEQ multiplex PCR. The sample has 150,000 to 200,000 clones; almost 95% are singletons. This specimen was peripheral blood, taken on day 0 of AZD1222 vaccination. The receptors were gathered from an adult in good health.

This sequence joins TRBV2 and TRBJ1-4, with TRBD1 as a possible D gene (5 bases). The germline V gene encodes CDR1 SNHLY and CDR2 FYNNEI. The CDR3 sequence is 18 residues long. Trimming cost V 1 base and J 6 bases, with 21 bases left between them. This CDR3 is CASSEGTPLGDRDEKLFF. In nucleotides, the CDR3 is TGTGCCAGCAGTGAAGGTACCCCCTTGGGGGATCGAGATGAAAAACTGTTTTTT. The complete variable domain, with remaining parts taken from reference TRBV2 and TRBJ1-4, reads EPEVTQTPSHQVTQMGQEVILRCVPISNHLYFYWYRQILGQKVEFLVSFYNNEISEKSEIFDDQFSVERPDGSNFTLKIRSTKLEDSAMYFCASSEGTPLGDRDEKLFFGSGTQLSVL.

The rearrangement joins TRBV7-9 to TRBJ1-1; D unresolved. There are 16 residues in the CDR3. Germline CDR1 SEHNR, CDR2 FQNEAQ (reference sequence). Trimming left V 6 bases short and J 1 base short, with 18 bases between. The CDR3 DNA sequence: TGTGCCAGCAGTCCAGTACGAGGGCTAAAGAACACTGAAGCTTTCTTT. It is translated as CASSPVRGLKNTEAFF.

V is TRBV5-1 and J is TRBJ2-7, with D hard to call. CDR1 and CDR2 (germline): SGHRS, YFSETQ. The CDR3 is 15 amino acids. Trimming took off 4 bases at V and 2 bases at J, with 16 bases between the two ends. For the CDR3, the DNA is TGCGCCAGCAGCCCTGGGGAAGGGCCTCCCTACGAGCAGTACTTC. Its protein is CASSPGEGPPYEQYF.

This chain joins TRBV2 and TRBJ2-7, with D possibly being TRBD2 (6 bases). Trimming stripped 6 bases from V and 1 base from J, with 7 bases between. Germline CDR1 reads SNHLY; CDR2 reads FYNNEI. This CDR3 contains 12 residues. The CDR3 loop is CASRRDSYEQYF. CDR3 coding DNA: TGTGCCAGCAGGCGGGATTCCTACGAGCAGTACTTC.

This chain links TRBV11-2 with TRBJ2-1, with D unclear. Germline V gives CDR1 SGHAT, CDR2 FQNNGV. V was trimmed by 4 bases and J by 8 bases, leaving 6 bases between them. This CDR3 contains 11 residues. The CDR3 DNA follows: TGTGCCAGCAGCTCGGTGTATGAGCAGTTCTTC. This gives the protein CASSSVYEQFF.

This sequence joins TRBV3-1 (or the pseudogene TRBV3-2) and TRBJ2-7; 11 bases map to TRBD2. V lost 1 base to trimming and J lost 7 bases; unmatched junction nucleotides: 3. Germline CDR1 reads LGHDT; CDR2 reads YNNKEL (reference sequence). The CDR3 contains 14 residues. The CDR3 spells CASSQVAGGGEQYF. CDR3 sequence (DNA): TGTGCCAGCAGCCAAGTAGCGGGAGGGGGGGAGCAGTACTTC.

This clone has a count of ten or more. The chain has TRBV29-1 and TRBJ1-2; D is undetermined. The CDR3 length is 12 residues. Germline CDR1 is SQVTM and CDR2 is ANQGSEA. Trimming removed 2 bases at V and 2 bases at J, with 6 bases between. The DNA for the CDR3 is TGCAGCGTTGAACGTGCGAACTATGGCTACACCTTC. Translated: CSVERANYGYTF. Together with reference TRBV29-1 and TRBJ1-2, the CDR3 gives the full variable domain: SAVISQKPSRDICQRGTSLTIQCQVDSQVTMMFWYRQQPGQSLTLIATANQGSEATYESGFVIDKFPISRPNLTFSTLTVSNMSPEDSSIYLCSVERANYGYTFGSGTRLTVV.

The chain employs TRBV5-6 and TRBJ2-1; possible D gene TRBD2, 6 bases. CDR3 size: 17 residues. V was shortened by 4 bases and J by 5 bases, with 22 bases between the two germline ends. Germline V CDR1 and CDR2: SGHDT, YYEEEE. CDR3 sequence: CASSPSGVRITNNEQFF. DNA of the CDR3: TGTGCCAGCAGCCCGTCGGGGGTTAGAATCACCAACAATGAGCAGTTCTTC.

The chain carries TRBV30 and TRBJ1-5, with D maybe TRBD1 (6 bases). V shed 2 bases and J shed 0 bases, with 11 bases lying between them. The CDR3 has 15 amino acids. Germline V gives CDR1 GTSNPN, CDR2 SVGIG (reference sequence). This chain's CDR3 is CAWSYGQISNQPQHF. The CDR3 DNA follows: TGTGCCTGGAGTTACGGACAGATTAGCAATCAGCCCCAGCATTTT.

The chain recombines TRBV5-5 with TRBJ2-5; a weak D match, TRBD1 (5 bases). CDR3 size: 15 residues. Per the germline V gene, CDR1 is SGHKS and CDR2 is YYEKEE (reference sequence). V lost 3 bases and J lost 4, with 16 bases in between. The CDR3 loop is CASSYSPFGAETQYF. Here the CDR3 DNA reads TGTGCCAGCAGCTATTCCCCGTTTGGGGCAGAGACCCAGTACTTC.

The chain joins TRBV3-1 (or the pseudogene TRBV3-2) to TRBJ2-7; D is perhaps TRBD2 (5 bases). The CDR3 sequence is 14 residues long. Looked up from germline, CDR1 is LGHDT and CDR2 is YNNKEL (reference sequence). V lost 4 bases, J lost 0 bases, and 10 bases lay in between. CDR3: CASSLAQSSYEQYF. The CDR3 DNA reads TGTGCCAGCAGCCTAGCGCAGAGCTCCTACGAGCAGTACTTC.

The chain couples TRBV6-5 to TRBJ2-7; TRBD1 agrees at 7 bases. Germline CDR1 and CDR2: MNHEY and SVGAGI. The CDR3 contains 14 residues. V dropped 4 bases and J dropped 4; count of bases not matched to a gene: 7. CDR3 protein: CASSFRQGVYEQYF. CDR3 sequence (DNA): TGTGCCAGCAGTTTCCGACAGGGAGTGTACGAGCAGTACTTC.

The rearrangement links TRBV10-3 to TRBJ1-1; D might be TRBD1 (6 bases). Trimming removed 6 bases at V and 0 bases at J, with 11 bases between. CDR1 and CDR2 from the germline V gene are ENHRY and SYGVKD. The CDR3 spans 14 residues. As DNA, the CDR3 is TGTGCCATCAGCGACAGGTCAATGAACACTGAAGCTTTCTTT. It translates to CAISDRSMNTEAFF.

The chain joins TRBV5-3 to TRBJ2-7; tentative D call: TRBD2 (6 bases). TRBV5-3 is an ORF for which the function is uncertain. This CDR3 is 16 amino acids long. Trimming removed 4 bases from V and 1 base from J, with 18 bases in between. The CDR3 sequence: CARSPRGTGLSYEQYF. The CDR3 DNA reads TGTGCCAGAAGCCCACGGGGGACGGGGTTATCCTACGAGCAGTACTTC.